The clone carrying this T cell receptor (beta chain) occurred once. These data belong to a study of cytomegalovirus exposure and HLA in healthy donors. Trimming cost V 8 bases and J 4 bases, with 6 bases left between them. The CDR3 contains 11 residues. Germline CDR1 and CDR2: MDHEN and SYDVKM. Data came from immunoSEQ multiplex PCR; TCRdb stores just in-frame clones and leaves some out. The data contain roughly 140,000 clones, about 89% of them singletons. The chain is built from TRBV28 and TRBJ1-3, with D unclear. The sample comprised PBMCs. The sequence derives from a man between 18 and 29 years old in good health and CMV-seronegative. Here the CDR3 reads CASWQGNTIYF. For the CDR3, the DNA is TGTGCCAGCTGGCAGGGAAACACCATATATTTT.